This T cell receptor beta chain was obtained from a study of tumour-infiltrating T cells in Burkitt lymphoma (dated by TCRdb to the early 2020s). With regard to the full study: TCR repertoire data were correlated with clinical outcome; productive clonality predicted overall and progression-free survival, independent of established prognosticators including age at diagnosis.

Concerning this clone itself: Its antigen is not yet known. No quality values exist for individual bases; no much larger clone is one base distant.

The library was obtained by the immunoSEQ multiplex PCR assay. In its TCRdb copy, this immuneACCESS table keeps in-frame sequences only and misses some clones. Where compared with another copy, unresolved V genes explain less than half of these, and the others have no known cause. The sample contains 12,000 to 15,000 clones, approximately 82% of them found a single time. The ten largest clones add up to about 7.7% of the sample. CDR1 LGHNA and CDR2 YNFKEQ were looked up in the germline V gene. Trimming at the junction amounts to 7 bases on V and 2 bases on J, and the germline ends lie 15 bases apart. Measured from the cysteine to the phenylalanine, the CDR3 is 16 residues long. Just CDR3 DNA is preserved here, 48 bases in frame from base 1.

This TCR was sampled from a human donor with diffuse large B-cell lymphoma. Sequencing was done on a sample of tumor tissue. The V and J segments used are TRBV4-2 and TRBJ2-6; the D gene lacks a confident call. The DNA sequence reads TGTGCCAGCACCCCAGAGAGCGCTACTGGGGCCAACGTCCTGACTTTC. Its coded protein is CASTPESATGANVLTF.